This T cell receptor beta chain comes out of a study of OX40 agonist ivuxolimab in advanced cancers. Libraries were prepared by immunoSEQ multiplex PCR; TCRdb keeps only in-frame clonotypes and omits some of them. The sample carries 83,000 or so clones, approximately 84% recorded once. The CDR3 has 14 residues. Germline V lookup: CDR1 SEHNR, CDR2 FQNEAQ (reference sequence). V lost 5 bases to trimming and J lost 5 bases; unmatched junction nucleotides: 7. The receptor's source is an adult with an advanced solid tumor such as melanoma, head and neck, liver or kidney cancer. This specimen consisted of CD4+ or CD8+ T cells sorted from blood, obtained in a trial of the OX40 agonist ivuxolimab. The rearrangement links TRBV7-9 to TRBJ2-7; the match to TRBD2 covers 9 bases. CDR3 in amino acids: CASSPLAGRDEQYF. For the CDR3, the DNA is TGTGCCAGCAGCCCTCTAGCGGGAAGGGACGAGCAGTACTTC.